The entry below gives a single T cell receptor beta chain sequence along with its context. The antigen is unknown. The entry originates in a study of cytomegalovirus exposure and HLA in healthy donors. The study, taken as a whole, reports: Three chains tied to CMV proved CMV antigen-specific in vitro. Most TCRs appeared rarely, but some public TCRs recurred in many donors. Later examination showed HLA-associated TCR beta chains had greater clonal expansion than equally common others.

The PCR was carried out with 60 Vbeta primers and 13 Jbeta primers. Measured with immunoSEQ multiplex PCR; TCRdb has only the in-frame clones, and not every one. The sample holds about 93,000 clones, approximately 80% seen once. Sequencing used PBMCs. This TCR was sampled from a woman between 40 and 55 years old in good health and CMV-seronegative.

CDR3 coding DNA: TGTGCCAGCAGCCCGACAGGAACGACCTACGAGCAGTACTTC. Encoded protein: CASSPTGTTYEQYF. This chain links TRBV7-9 with TRBJ2-7; D is possibly TRBD1 (6 bases). Germline values: CDR1 SEHNR, CDR2 FQNEAQ (reference sequence). V was pared by 5 bases and J by 2 bases, with 13 bases between. The CDR3 has 14 amino acids.